The 16 T cell receptor delta chains listed next were all sequenced from one sample in a study of gamma-delta T cells after stem cell transplantation. TCRdb reran clone calling via CATT on the RT-PCR reads. The sample carries some 500 delta-chain clones, about 8.2% recorded once. Sample: gamma-delta T cells. The source of these receptors is a human donor. It is not recorded whose cells these are; they may come from a transplant donor.

Worth noting for this clone: This DNA's translation and the protein TCRdb lists, from a much larger clone, do not match at residue 4, likely due to a read error; the protein shown is translated from the DNA. The chain carries TRDV2 and TRDJ1, with D possibly TRDD3 on 6 matching bases. CDR1 and CDR2 (germline): GEAIGNYY, EKD. The V gene lost 7 bases and the J gene lost 0 bases, with 20 bases spanning the gap. This CDR3 has 16 amino acids. This CDR3 is CACNPLGIADTDKLIF. The CDR3, as DNA: TGTGCCTGCAACCCTCTGGGGATCGCCGACACCGATAAACTCATCTTT.

This clone is judged large (0.1 to 1%). Additional DNA sequences in this sample encode the identical CDR3. The chain joins TRDV2 to TRDJ1; the match to TRDD3 covers 8 bases. This CDR3 is built from 16 residues. Trimming took 2 bases from V and 3 from J; bases not matched to a gene: 10. Germline V CDR1 and CDR2: GEAIGNYY, EKD. The CDR3 protein is CACDKLQLGDPDKLIF. The CDR3 region has the DNA TGTGCCTGTGACAAGCTACAATTGGGGGATCCCGATAAACTCATCTTT.

In regard to this clone: TCRdb shows a much larger clone's protein in place of this DNA's translation, and the two differ at residue 4, likely through a read error; the protein shown is translated from the DNA. The chain is built from TRDV2 and TRDJ3; 11 bases agree with TRDD3. The germline gives CDR1 GEAIGNYY, CDR2 EKD. V lost 5 bases to trimming and J lost 3 bases; unmatched junction nucleotides: 5. The CDR3 loop spans 17 amino acids. Written as DNA, the CDR3 is TGTGCCTGTGGCAATACTGGGGGATACTGGGACACCCGACAGATGTTTTTC. Its translation is CACGNTGGYWDTRQMFF.

As for this clone: Given a far larger clone just one base away, this is likely a sequencing read error. This chain links TRDV2 with TRDJ1; 9 bases align to TRDD3. The CDR3 length is 15 residues. CDR1 and CDR2 (germline): GEAIGNYY, EKD. CDR3 loop: CAYDTVGDTADKLIF. CDR3 DNA sequence: TGTGCCTATGACACCGTTGGGGATACGGCCGATAAACTCATCTTT.

A word on this clone: A much larger clone lies a single base off, so this may be a read error. V gene TRDV1 combines with J gene TRDJ1; 13 bases are shared with TRDD3. V lost 4 bases to trimming and J lost 0 bases; unmatched junction nucleotides: 23. This CDR3 comprises 23 residues. Looked up from germline, CDR1 is TSWWSYY and CDR2 is QGS. The CDR3 DNA reads as TGTGCTCTTGGGGGCCGAATCCTACATAGGTACTGGGGGATACGCCTTTACACCGATAAACTCATCTTT. Amino acids: CALGGRILHRYWGIRLYTDKLIF.

This clone was seen only a few times. A read error likely explains this, since a far larger clone differs by one base. At the DNA level, this CDR3 is encoded by other sequences in the same sample as well. The chain links TRDV2 to TRDJ3, with 12 bases aligning to TRDD3. The CDR3 has 20 residues. The germline V gene has CDR1 GEAIGNYY and CDR2 EKD. The CDR3 loop reads CACDTVVLGDTPERARQMFF. The CDR3 region has the DNA TGTGCCTGTGACACCGTAGTACTGGGGGATACTCCTGAGCGTGCCCGGCAGATGTTTTTC.

Regarding this clone: This DNA's translation and the protein TCRdb lists, from a much larger clone, do not match at residue 4, likely due to a read error; the protein shown is translated from the DNA. V usage is TRDV2 and J usage is TRDJ3, with 7 nucleotides matching TRDD3. Germline CDR1 reads GEAIGNYY; CDR2 reads EKD. This CDR3 contains 20 residues. For the CDR3, the DNA is TGTGCCTGTGGCACCGGGGGCGTGGGGGACAGCTCCTGGGACACCCGACAGATGTTTTTC. The encoded protein is CACGTGGVGDSSWDTRQMFF.

This clone rates as large (0.1 to 1%). Different DNA sequences within this sample yield the same CDR3. This sequence joins TRDV2 and TRDJ1; no firm D call. Trimming removed 3 bases at V and 8 bases at J, with 18 bases between. CDR3 length: 14 amino acids. Germline V gene data show CDR1 as GEAIGNYY and CDR2 as EKD. The CDR3 DNA reads as TGTGCCTGTGACCCACTCTTAGACTCGACCAAACTCATCTTT. Protein product: CACDPLLDSTKLIF.

Points on this clone: A far larger clone lies a single base away; this is likely a read error. This sample includes further DNA sequences coding for the same CDR3. The chain is built from TRDV2 and TRDJ3; 7 nucleotides line up with TRDD3. This CDR3 is 25 amino acids long. Germline assignment: CDR1 GEAIGNYY and CDR2 EKD. CDR3 bases: TGTGCCTGTGACACCGTGAGTGGATGGGGGACCCCGCTTCGTTTATCGTCCTGGGACACCCGGCAGATGTTTTTC. Translation gives CACDTVSGWGTPLRLSSWDTRQMFF.

The chain joins TRDV2 to TRDJ1, with D tentatively TRDD3 (6 bases). V lost 0 bases to trimming and J lost 2 bases, with 15 bases between them. The germline CDR1 and CDR2 sequences are GEAIGNYY and EKD. The CDR3 spans 16 residues. CDR3 amino acids: CACDTLTAGDTDKLIF. The CDR3 DNA reads TGTGCCTGTGACACCCTTACGGCTGGGGATACCGATAAACTCATCTTT.

There are a few counts of this clone. A much larger clone is a single base away; this may be a read error. V and J are TRDV2 and TRDJ3; 10 nucleotides match TRDD3. The germline gives CDR1 GEAIGNYY, CDR2 EKD. This CDR3 contains 19 residues. The CDR3 sequence: CACDSVVGDTPRDTRQVFF. In nucleotides, the CDR3 is TGTGCCTGTGACAGCGTGGTGGGGGATACACCCAGGGACACCCGACAGGTGTTTTTC.

This clone is deemed medium-sized. Only one base separates this from a far larger clonotype, so it likely reflects a read error. The sample carries other DNA sequences with the same CDR3. This rearrangement joins TRDV2 to TRDJ1; 8 nucleotides align to TRDD3. CDR1 GEAIGNYY and CDR2 EKD come from the germline V gene. This CDR3 contains 14 residues. Written as DNA, the CDR3 is TGTGCCTGCGACACCCTGGGGGAGCACGATAAACTCATCTTT. Its protein product is CACDTLGEHDKLIF.

In its sample, this clone ranks as medium-sized (0.01 to 0.1%). A far larger clone is only one base removed, so a read error is likely. Other DNA sequences from this sample encode an identical CDR3 as well. The CDR3 nucleotides read TGTGCCTGTGACACTGTAACTGGGGGGCCACCTTACACCGATAAACTCATCTTT. It yields the protein CACDTVTGGPPYTDKLIF. This chain connects TRDV2 to TRDJ1, with TRDD3 matching 8 bases. With V trimmed by 1 base and J by 0 bases, 12 bases remained unmatched. Germline CDR1 is GEAIGNYY and CDR2 is EKD. The CDR3 has 18 residues.

A few counts support this clone. A far larger clone is off by one base, so a read error is likely. The chain is built from TRDV2 and TRDJ1; D may be TRDD3 (6 bases). Trimming pared 5 bases from V and 4 bases from J, leaving 13 bases between. There are 13 residues in the CDR3. The V gene's germline CDR1 is GEAIGNYY and CDR2 EKD. This chain's CDR3 is CACGGITSDKLIF. CDR3 DNA: TGTGCCTGTGGCGGGATAACCAGCGATAAACTCATCTTT.

This clone is labeled medium-sized. This rearrangement joins TRDV2 to TRDJ3, with TRDD3 matching over 13 bases. The CDR3 contains 20 residues. V lost 0 bases and J lost 2; bases outside the gene matches: 6. CDR1 and CDR2 from the germline V gene are GEAIGNYY and EKD. The CDR3 here is CACDTVLGDTRTWDTRQMFF. As DNA, the CDR3 is TGTGCCTGTGACACCGTACTGGGGGATACGCGCACCTGGGACACCCGACAGATGTTTTTC.

About this clone: A single base is all that separates this from a far larger clone, so a read error is likely. This chain links TRDV2 with TRDJ3, with TRDD3 identical over 8 bases. Germline-derived CDR1 and CDR2 are GEAIGNYY and EKD. Germline trimming cut 5 bases from V and 0 bases from J; bases unmatched to any gene: 20. CDR3 length equals 22 residues. Written as DNA, the CDR3 is TGTGCCTGTGGCACTGGAACTGGGGGTTCTCTCTTAAGCTCCTGGGACACCCGACAGATGTTTTTC. It is translated as CACGTGTGGSLLSSWDTRQMFF.